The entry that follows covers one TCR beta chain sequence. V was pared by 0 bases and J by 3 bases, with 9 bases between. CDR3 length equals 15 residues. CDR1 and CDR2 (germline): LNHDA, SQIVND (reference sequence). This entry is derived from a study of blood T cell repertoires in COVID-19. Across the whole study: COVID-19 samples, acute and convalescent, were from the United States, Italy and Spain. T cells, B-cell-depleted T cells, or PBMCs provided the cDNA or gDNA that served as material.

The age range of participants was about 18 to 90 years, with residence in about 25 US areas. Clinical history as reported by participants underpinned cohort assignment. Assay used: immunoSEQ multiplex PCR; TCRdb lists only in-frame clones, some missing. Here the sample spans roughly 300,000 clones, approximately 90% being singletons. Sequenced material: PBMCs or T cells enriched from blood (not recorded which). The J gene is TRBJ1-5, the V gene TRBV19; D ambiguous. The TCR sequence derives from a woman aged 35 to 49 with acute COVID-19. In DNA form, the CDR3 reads TGTGCCAGTAGTATAGACAGGTCCCCCAATCAGCCCCAGCATTTT. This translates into CASSIDRSPNQPQHF. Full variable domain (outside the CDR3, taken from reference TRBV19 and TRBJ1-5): DGGITQSPKYLFRKEGQNVTLSCEQNLNHDAMYWYRQDPGQGLRLIYYSQIVNDFQKGDIAEGYSVSREKKESFPLTVTSAQKNPTAFYLCASSIDRSPNQPQHFGDGTRLSIL.